The subject of this entry is one TCR beta chain. Then a second PCR, running about 6 to 12 cycles, was carried out with a sample-barcoded 5' primer and a J-beta primer mix. TCRdb re-derived calls from the 5' RACE reads in MiXCR, one entry per CDR3 protein. The data contain about 1.8 million distinct CDR3 sequences, about 50% of them singletons. This sample was taken from a study of blood T cells in healthy people across ages. CDR1 and CDR2 (germline): DFQATT, SNEGSKA (reference sequence). This CDR3 is 14 amino acids long. Trimming removed 1 base at V and 10 bases at J, with 14 bases between. This sequence originates from a woman aged 40 to 49 in good health. Sequencing was carried out using blood. V usage is TRBV20-1 and J usage is TRBJ1-6, with D maybe TRBD1 (5 bases). CDR3 bases: TGCAGTGCTAGAGTGTCAGGGACTCAATCACCCCTCCACTTT. Its translation: CSARVSGTQSPLHF.